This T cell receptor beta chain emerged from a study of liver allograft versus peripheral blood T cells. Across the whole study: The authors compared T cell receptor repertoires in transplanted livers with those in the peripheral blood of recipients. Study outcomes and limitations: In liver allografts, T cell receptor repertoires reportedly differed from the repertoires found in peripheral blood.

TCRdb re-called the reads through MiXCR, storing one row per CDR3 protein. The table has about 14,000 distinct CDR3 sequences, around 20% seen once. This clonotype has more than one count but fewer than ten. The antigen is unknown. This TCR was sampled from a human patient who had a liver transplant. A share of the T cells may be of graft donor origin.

In DNA form, the CDR3 reads TGTGCCAGCAACAGAGGACAGGGACCCACAGATACGCAGTATTTT. Its protein is CASNRGQGPTDTQYF. J is TRBJ2-3 and V is TRBV6-6, with 8 bases aligning to TRBD1. Germline-derived CDR1 and CDR2 are MNHNY and SVGAGI (reference sequence). This CDR3 has 15 amino acids. V lost 7 bases and J lost 2; bases outside the gene matches: 8.